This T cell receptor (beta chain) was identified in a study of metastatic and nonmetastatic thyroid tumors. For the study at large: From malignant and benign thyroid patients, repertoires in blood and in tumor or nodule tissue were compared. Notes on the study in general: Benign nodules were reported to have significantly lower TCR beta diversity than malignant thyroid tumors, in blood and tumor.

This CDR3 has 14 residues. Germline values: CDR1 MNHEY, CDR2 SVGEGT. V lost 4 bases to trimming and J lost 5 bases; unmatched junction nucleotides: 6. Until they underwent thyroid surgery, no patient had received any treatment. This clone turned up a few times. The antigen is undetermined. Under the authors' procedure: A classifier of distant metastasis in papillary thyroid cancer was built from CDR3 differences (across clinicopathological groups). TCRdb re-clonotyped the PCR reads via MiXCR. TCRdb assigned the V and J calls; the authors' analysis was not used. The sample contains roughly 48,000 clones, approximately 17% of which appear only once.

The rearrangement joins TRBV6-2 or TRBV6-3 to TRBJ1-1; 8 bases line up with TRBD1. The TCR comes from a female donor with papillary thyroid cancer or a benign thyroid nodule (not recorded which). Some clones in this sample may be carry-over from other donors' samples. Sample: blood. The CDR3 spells CASSFRGLGTEAFF. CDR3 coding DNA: TGTGCCAGCAGTTTCAGGGGGCTGGGGACTGAAGCTTTCTTT.